These 11 T cell receptor beta chains share one sample of origin, sequenced in a study of blood T cell repertoires in COVID-19. Data came from immunoSEQ multiplex PCR; TCRdb stores just in-frame clones and leaves some out. The repertoire holds 250,000 or so clones, with 84% as singletons. The specimen was PBMCs or T cells enriched from blood (not recorded which). The receptor set was obtained from a man aged 55 to 70 who had recovered from COVID-19.

This clone was counted only a few times. The chain has TRBV6-2 or TRBV6-3 and TRBJ1-5, with a tentative D call TRBD1 (6 bases). CDR1 and CDR2 from the germline V gene are MNHEY and SVGEGT. This CDR3 spans 18 amino acids. The V end lost 4 bases, the J end lost 0 bases, and 19 bases lay between the germline ends. CDR3 protein: CASSSLAGAQYSNQPQHF. The CDR3 region has the DNA TGTGCCAGCAGTTCCTTGGCAGGGGCACAATATAGCAATCAGCCCCAGCATTTT.

V is TRBV9 and J is TRBJ2-3, with TRBD2 identical over 8 bases. The CDR3 sequence is 16 residues long. CDR1 and CDR2 (germline): SGDLS, YYNGEE. V was pared by 0 bases and J by 4 bases, with 7 bases of the junction left unmatched. The CDR3: CASSVVRAGAADTQYF. DNA of the CDR3: TGTGCCAGCAGCGTAGTGCGAGCGGGGGCCGCAGATACGCAGTATTTT.

The V call is TRBV7-8, the J call TRBJ2-5; 7 bases align to TRBD1. The CDR3 runs to 13 residues. Germline V gene sequence: CDR1 SGHVS, CDR2 FQNEAQ. With 5 bases clipped from V and 7 bases from J, the junction kept 7 bases outside the gene matches. CDR3 in DNA: TGTGCCAGCAGCAACGGACAGGCCCGGACCCAGTACTTC. It specifies CASSNGQARTQYF.

The rearrangement joins TRBV27 to TRBJ2-7; 8 bases align to TRBD1. The CDR3 has 14 amino acids. The V gene end was trimmed by 8 bases and the J gene end by 4 bases; junction bases not matched to a gene: 10. The germline CDR1 and CDR2 sequences are MNHEY and SMNVEV (reference sequence). CDR3 amino acids: CASSIRQGRYEQYF. In DNA, the CDR3 is TGTGCCAGCTCGATTAGACAGGGGAGGTACGAGCAGTACTTC.

The chain has TRBV10-1 and TRBJ2-7; D ambiguous. Trimming cost V 0 bases and J 6 bases, with 3 bases left between them. Germline CDR1 and CDR2: WNHNN and SYGVQD (reference sequence). The CDR3 sequence is 11 residues long. CDR3 amino acids: CASSESVEQYF. CDR3 bases: TGCGCCAGCAGTGAGTCCGTCGAGCAGTACTTC.

This clone was seen repeatedly, ten times or more. The chain uses TRBV6-1 and TRBJ1-2; TRBD1 matches at 8 bases. This CDR3 spans 14 amino acids. Germline CDR1 MNHNS, CDR2 SASEGT. The V gene end was trimmed by 3 bases and the J gene end by 5 bases; junction bases not matched to a gene: 5. The CDR3 is CASSDWTGFYGYTF. CDR3 DNA: TGTGCCAGCAGTGATTGGACAGGGTTTTATGGCTACACCTTC.

The gene calls are TRBV12-3 or TRBV12-4 and TRBJ2-5; 8 nucleotides line up with TRBD1. Unmatched junction bases numbered 5, after V lost 6 bases and J lost 5 bases. There are 13 residues in the CDR3. CDR3 DNA: TGTGCCAGCAGGGACAGGGCTCAGGAGACCCAGTACTTC. This sequence encodes CASRDRAQETQYF.

This chain joins TRBV3-1 (or the pseudogene TRBV3-2) and TRBJ2-7; possibly TRBD1 for D (5 bases). Germline-derived CDR1 and CDR2 are LGHDT and YNNKEL (reference sequence). V gave up 8 bases and J gave up 4 bases, with 12 bases separating them. CDR3 size: 12 residues. The CDR3 DNA follows: TGTGCCAGCGGGAAACAGGAGTACGAGCAGTACTTC. Translated, it gives CASGKQEYEQYF.

The sample holds many counts of this clone. This chain links TRBV11-2 with TRBJ1-2; D gene ambiguous. The V end lost 6 bases, the J end lost 4 bases, and 15 bases lay between the germline ends. Germline V gene lookup returns CDR1 SGHAT and CDR2 FQNNGV. The CDR3 is 14 amino acids. The CDR3 nucleotides are TGTGCCAGCAGTCGGACGGACGAGGGCTATGGCTACACCTTC. Its protein product is CASSRTDEGYGYTF.

The chain combines TRBV11-3 with TRBJ2-2, with a possible D match to TRBD1 (6 bases). Per the germline V gene, CDR1 is SGHNT and CDR2 is YENEEA. The CDR3 extends over 17 amino acids. Deletions cut 0 bases from V and 5 bases from J, with 16 bases between. In nucleotides, the CDR3 is TGTGCCAGCAGCTTAGAGGGTTCAGGGGAAGAAACCGGGGAGCTGTTTTTT. Protein: CASSLEGSGEETGELFF.

The chain uses TRBV5-8 and TRBJ2-3; 14 bases match TRBD2. The germline V gene has CDR1 SGHTS and CDR2 YDEGEE. Trimming removed 5 bases from V and 2 bases from J; junction bases left unmatched: 7. CDR3 length: 17 residues. In nucleotides, the CDR3 is TGTGCCAGCAGTCCCTGGACTAGCGGGGGGTCCACAGATACGCAGTATTTT. It yields the protein CASSPWTSGGSTDTQYF.